Reported below is one T cell receptor (beta chain). This entry belongs to a study of shared clonotypes between healthy human individuals. About the research overall: A couple of women and a few men aged 18 to 49 made up the donors. Each donor contributed plates that comprised three CD4 naive, three CD4 memory, two CD8 naive and one CD8 memory.

Produced via immunoSEQ multiplex PCR; TCRdb's table is partial and in-frame only. The table shows 1.4 million or so clones, with around 98.5% occurring only once. This CDR3 spans 13 amino acids. Deletions cut 0 bases from V and 4 bases from J, with 6 bases between. The germline gives CDR1 SGHAT, CDR2 FQNNGV. This chain uses TRBV11-2 with TRBJ1-2; D not certain. The origin of this receptor is a man younger than 45 in good health. Sequencing was performed on naive CD4+ T cells sorted from blood. Subset in this sample: CD45RA+ positively selected. The DNA for the CDR3 is TGTGCCAGCAGCTTAGACAGGACCTATGGCTACACCTTC. This sequence encodes CASSLDRTYGYTF. Using reference TRBV11-2 and TRBJ1-2 for the parts outside the CDR3, the full variable domain is EAGVAQSPRYKIIEKRQSVAFWCNPISGHATLYWYQQILGQGPKLLIQFQNNGVVDDSQLPKDRFSAERLKGVDSTLKIQPAKLEDSAVYLCASSLDRTYGYTFGSGTRLTVV.